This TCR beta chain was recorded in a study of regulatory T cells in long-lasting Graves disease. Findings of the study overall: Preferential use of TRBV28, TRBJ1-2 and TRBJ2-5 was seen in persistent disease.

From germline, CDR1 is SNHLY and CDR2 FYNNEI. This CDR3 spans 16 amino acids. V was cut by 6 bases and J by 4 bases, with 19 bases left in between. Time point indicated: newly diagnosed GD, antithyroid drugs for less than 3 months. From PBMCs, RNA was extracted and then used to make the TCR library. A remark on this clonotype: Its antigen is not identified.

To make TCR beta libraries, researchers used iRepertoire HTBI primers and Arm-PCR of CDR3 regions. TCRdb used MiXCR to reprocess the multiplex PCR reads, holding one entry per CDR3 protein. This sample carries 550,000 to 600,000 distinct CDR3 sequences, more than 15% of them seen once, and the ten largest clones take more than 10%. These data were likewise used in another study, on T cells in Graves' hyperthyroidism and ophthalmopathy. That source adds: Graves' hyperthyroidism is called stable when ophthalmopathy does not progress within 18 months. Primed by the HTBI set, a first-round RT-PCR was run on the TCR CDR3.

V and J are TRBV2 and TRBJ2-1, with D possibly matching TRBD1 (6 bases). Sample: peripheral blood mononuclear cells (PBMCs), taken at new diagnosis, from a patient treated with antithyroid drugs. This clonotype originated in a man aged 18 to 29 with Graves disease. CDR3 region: CASRASGAPGYNEQFF. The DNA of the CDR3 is TGTGCCAGCAGGGCATCAGGGGCCCCAGGGTACAATGAGCAGTTCTTC.